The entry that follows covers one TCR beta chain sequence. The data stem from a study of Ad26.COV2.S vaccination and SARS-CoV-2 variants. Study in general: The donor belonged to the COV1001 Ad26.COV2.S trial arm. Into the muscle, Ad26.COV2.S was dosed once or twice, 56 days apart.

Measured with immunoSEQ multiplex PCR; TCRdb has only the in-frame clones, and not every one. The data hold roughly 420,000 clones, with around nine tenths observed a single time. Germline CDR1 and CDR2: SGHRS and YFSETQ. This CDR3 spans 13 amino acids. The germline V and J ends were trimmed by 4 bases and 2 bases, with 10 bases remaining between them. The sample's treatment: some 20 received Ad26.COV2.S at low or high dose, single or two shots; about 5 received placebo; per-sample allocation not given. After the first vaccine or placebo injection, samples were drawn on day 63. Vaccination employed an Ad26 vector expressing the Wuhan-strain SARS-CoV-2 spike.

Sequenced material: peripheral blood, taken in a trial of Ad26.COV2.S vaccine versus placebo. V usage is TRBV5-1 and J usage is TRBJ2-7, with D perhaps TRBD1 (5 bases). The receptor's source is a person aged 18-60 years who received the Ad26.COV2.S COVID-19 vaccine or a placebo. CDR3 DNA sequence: TGCGCCAGCAGCCCAGGGATAACCTACGAGCAGTACTTC. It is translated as CASSPGITYEQYF.